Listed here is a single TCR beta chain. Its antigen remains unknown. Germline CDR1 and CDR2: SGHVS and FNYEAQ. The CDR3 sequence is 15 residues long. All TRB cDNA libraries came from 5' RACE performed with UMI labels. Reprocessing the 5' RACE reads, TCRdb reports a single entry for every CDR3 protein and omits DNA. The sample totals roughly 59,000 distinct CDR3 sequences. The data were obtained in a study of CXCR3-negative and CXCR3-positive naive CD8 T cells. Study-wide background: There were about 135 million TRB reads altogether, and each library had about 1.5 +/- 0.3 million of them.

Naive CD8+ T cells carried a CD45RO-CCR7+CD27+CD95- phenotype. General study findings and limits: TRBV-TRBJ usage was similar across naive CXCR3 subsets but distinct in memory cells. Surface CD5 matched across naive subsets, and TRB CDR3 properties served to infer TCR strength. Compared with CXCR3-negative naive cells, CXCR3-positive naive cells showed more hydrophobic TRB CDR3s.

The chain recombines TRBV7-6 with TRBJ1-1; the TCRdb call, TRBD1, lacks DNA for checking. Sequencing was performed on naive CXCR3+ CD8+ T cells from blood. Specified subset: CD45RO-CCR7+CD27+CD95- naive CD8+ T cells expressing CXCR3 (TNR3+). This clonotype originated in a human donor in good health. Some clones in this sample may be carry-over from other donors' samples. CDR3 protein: CASSLYRGADTEAFF.